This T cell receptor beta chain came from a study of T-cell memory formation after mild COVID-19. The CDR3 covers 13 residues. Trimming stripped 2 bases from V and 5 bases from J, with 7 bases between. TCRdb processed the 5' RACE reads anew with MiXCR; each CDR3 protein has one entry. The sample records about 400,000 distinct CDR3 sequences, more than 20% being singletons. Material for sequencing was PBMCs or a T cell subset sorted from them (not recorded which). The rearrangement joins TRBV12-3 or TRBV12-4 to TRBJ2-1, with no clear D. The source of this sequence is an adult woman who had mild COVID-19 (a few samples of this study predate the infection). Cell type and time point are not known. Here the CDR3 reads CASSLQQNNEQFF. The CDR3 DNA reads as TGTGCCAGCAGTTTACAGCAGAACAATGAGCAGTTCTTC.